This T cell receptor beta chain was recorded in a study of T cell responses to AZD1222 COVID-19 vaccine. Study-level background: Investigators merged groups given second doses at roughly 4 or roughly 12 weeks. Study results and caveats: Baseline antibody screening turned up just six seropositive AZD1222 recipients. In the spike-specific TCR repertoire, nearly half reportedly target unmutated variant regions. After the peak T cell response, and only then, were repertoires sampled.

This clone has just one count. Its specificity is unknown. Profiling relied on immunoSEQ multiplex PCR, and the TCRdb table lists in-frame clones only, not all of them. The table has some 88,000 clones, around 92% seen once; the top ten hold 5% to 5.5%. Sequencing was performed on peripheral blood, taken on day 0 of AZD1222 vaccination. This receptor was obtained from an adult in good health.

CDR3 in amino acids: CASSPYASGQGVNGYTF. DNA for the CDR3: TGTGCCAGCAGTCCTTATGCGTCGGGACAGGGGGTTAATGGCTACACCTTC. The rearrangement joins TRBV27 to TRBJ1-2; 11 bases map to TRBD1. With V trimmed by 5 bases and J by 6 bases, 14 bases remained unmatched. This CDR3 spans 17 amino acids. The germline V gene has CDR1 MNHEY and CDR2 SMNVEV (reference sequence).